This TCR beta chain was obtained from a study of T cell responses to AZD1222 COVID-19 vaccine. Study-level results: Baseline testing showed seropositivity in only six or seven AZD1222 recipients. Donors were mostly white British, more females; clonal diversity possibly underestimated. Spike-specific TCR breadth and depth rose after two AZD1222 doses. A reported finding is that nearly half of spike-specific TCRs target unmutated variant regions.

Assay: immunoSEQ multiplex PCR; the TCRdb copy retains only in-frame clones and omits some. This table has 70,000 to 95,000 clones, 86% appearing once. CDR3 length: 14 amino acids. V was clipped by 1 base and J by 3 bases, with 10 bases between them. Per the germline V gene, CDR1 is SGHTA and CDR2 is FQGNSA. This clone has a handful of counts. Its antigen remains unidentified. V and J are TRBV7-2 and TRBJ2-7; D remains ambiguous. This receptor was identified in an adult who received the AZD1222 COVID-19 vaccine. This specimen consisted of peripheral blood, obtained 28 days after the second AZD1222 dose. The CDR3 DNA sequence: TGTGCCAGCAGCTTAGGGGGTAGACTCTACGAGCAGTACTTC. This codes for CASSLGGRLYEQYF.